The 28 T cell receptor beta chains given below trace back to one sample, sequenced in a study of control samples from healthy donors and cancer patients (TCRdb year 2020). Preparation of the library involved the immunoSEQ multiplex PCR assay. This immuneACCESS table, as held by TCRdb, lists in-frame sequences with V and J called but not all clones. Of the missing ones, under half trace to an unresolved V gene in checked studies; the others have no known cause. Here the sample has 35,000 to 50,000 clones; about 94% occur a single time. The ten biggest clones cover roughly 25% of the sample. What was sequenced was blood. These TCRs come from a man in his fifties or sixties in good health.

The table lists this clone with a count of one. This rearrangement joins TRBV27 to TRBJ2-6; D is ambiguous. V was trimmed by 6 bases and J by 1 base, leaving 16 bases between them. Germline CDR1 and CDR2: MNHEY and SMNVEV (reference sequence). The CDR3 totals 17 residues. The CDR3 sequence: CASSYLTFGSGANVLTF. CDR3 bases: TGTGCCAGCAGCTATTTAACATTCGGGTCTGGGGCCAACGTCCTGACTTTC.

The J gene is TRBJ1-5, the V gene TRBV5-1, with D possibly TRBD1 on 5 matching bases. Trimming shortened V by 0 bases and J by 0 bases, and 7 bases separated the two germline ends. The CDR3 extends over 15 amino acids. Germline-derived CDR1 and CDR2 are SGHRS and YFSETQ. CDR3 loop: CASSLEGASNQPQHF. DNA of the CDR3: TGCGCCAGCAGCTTGGAAGGGGCTAGCAATCAGCCCCAGCATTTT.

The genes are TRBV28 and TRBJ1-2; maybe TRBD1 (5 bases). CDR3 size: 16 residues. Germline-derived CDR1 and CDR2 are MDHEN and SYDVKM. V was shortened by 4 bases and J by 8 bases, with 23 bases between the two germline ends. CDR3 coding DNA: TGTGCCAGCAGTTCCCTCCCCGGGGGGTTTCTCTGGGGCTACACCTTC. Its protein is CASSSLPGGFLWGYTF.

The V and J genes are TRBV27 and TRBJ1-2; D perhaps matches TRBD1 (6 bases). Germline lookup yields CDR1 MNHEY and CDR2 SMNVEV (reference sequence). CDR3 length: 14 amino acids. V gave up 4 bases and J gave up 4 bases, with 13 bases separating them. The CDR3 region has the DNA TGTGCCAGCAGTTGGCGACAGGAGACCTATGGCTACACCTTC. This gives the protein CASSWRQETYGYTF.

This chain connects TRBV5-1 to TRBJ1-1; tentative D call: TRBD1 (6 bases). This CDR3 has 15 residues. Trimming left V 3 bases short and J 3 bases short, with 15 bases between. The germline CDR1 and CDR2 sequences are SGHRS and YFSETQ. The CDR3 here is CASSSAGTPDTEAFF. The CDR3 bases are TGCGCCAGCAGCTCAGCCGGGACACCGGACACTGAAGCTTTCTTT.

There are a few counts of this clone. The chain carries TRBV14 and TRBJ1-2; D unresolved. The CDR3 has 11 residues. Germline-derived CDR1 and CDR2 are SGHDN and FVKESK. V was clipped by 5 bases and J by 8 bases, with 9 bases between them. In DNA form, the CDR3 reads TGTGCCAGCAGCAAAGCTCAGGGCTACACCTTC. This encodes CASSKAQGYTF.

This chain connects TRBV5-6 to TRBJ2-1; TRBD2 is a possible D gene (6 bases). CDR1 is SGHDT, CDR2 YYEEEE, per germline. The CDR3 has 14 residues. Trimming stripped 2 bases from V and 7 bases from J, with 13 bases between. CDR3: CASSFPGLRNEQFF. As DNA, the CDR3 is TGTGCCAGCAGCTTCCCGGGACTGCGGAATGAGCAGTTCTTC.

The DNA for the CDR3 is TGTGCCAGCAGCTTGGACAGGAGAAATGGCTACACCTTC. Translating gives CASSLDRRNGYTF. This rearrangement joins TRBV11-2 to TRBJ1-2; 7 nucleotides match TRBD1. CDR1 is SGHAT and CDR2 is FQNNGV in the germline V gene. CDR3 length: 13 amino acids. V shed 3 bases, J shed 6 bases, and the junction held 4 bases outside the gene matches.

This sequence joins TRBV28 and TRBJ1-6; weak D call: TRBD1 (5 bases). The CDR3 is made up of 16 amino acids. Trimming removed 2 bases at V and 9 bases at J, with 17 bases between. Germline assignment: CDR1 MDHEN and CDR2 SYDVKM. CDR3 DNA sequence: TGTGCCAGCAGTTTAAGGGTGGGGGGGTTGGTTTCACCCCTCCACTTT. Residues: CASSLRVGGLVSPLHF.

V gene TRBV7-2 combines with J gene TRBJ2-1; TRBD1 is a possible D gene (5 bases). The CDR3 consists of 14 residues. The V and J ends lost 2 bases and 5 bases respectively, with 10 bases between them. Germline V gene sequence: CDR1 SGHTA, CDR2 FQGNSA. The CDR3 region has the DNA TGTGCCAGCAGCTTACTGGACACCCACAATGAGCAGTTCTTC. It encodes CASSLLDTHNEQFF.

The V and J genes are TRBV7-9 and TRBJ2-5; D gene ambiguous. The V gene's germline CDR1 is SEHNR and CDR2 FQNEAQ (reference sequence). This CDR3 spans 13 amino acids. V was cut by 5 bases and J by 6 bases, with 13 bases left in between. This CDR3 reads CASSPAGRQTQYF. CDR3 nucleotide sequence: TGTGCCAGCAGCCCGGCCGGCCGCCAGACCCAGTACTTC. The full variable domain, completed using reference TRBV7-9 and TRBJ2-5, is DTGVSQNPRHKITKRGQNVTFRCDPISEHNRLYWYRQTLGQGPEFLTYFQNEAQLEKSRLLSDRFSAERPKGSFSTLEIQRTEQGDSAMYLCASSPAGRQTQYFGPGTRLLVL.

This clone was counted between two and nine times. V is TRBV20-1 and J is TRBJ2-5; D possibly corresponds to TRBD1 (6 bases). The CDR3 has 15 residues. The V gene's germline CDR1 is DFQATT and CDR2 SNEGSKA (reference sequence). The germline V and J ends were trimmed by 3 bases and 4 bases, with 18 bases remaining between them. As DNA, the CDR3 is TGCAGTGCTAGTGAGCCAGAGGGCAGGGGAGAGACCCAGTACTTC. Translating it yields CSASEPEGRGETQYF.

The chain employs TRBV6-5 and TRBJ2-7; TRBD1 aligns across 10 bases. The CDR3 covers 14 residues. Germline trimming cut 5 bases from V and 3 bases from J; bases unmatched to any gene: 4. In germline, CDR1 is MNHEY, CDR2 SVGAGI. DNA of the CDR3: TGTGCCAGCAGTCACCGGGACAGGGGCTACGAGCAGTACTTC. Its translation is CASSHRDRGYEQYF.

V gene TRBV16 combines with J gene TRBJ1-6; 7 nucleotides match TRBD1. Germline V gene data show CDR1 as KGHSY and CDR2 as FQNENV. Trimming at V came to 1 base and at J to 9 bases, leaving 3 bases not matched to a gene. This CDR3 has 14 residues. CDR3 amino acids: CASSQYAGGSPLHF. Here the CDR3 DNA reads TGTGCCAGCAGCCAATACGCAGGGGGTTCACCCCTCCACTTT. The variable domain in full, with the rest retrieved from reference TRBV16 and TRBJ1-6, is GEEVAQTPKHLVRGEGQKAKLYCAPIKGHSYVFWYQQVLKNEFKFLISFQNENVFDETGMPKERFSAKCLPNSPCSLEIQATKLEDSAVYFCASSQYAGGSPLHFGNGTRLTVT.

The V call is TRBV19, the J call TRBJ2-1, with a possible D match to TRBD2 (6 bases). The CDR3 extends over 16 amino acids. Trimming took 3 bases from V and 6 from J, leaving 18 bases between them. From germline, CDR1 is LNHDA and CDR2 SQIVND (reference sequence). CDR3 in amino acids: CASSIGWRALSNEQFF. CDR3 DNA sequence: TGTGCCAGTAGTATCGGGTGGAGGGCCCTCTCCAATGAGCAGTTCTTC.

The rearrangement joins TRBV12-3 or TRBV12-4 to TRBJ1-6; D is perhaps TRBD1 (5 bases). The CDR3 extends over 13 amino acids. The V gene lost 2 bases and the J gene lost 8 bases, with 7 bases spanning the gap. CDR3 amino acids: CASSLKGYSPLHF. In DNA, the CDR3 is TGTGCCAGCAGTTTAAAGGGGTATTCACCCCTCCACTTT.

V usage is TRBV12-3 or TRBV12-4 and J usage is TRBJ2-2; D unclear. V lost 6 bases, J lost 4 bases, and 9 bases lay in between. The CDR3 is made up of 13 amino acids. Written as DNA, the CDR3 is TGTGCCAGCAGGGGCCCAGGCACCGGGGAGCTGTTTTTT. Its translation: CASRGPGTGELFF.

CDR3 residues: CASSSGGNYGYTF. DNA of the CDR3: TGTGCCAGCAGCTCAGGGGGGAACTATGGCTACACCTTC. The chain uses TRBV27 and TRBJ1-2, with 7 bases fitting TRBD1. In germline, CDR1 is MNHEY, CDR2 SMNVEV (reference sequence). The CDR3 sequence is 13 residues long. Losses at the gene ends were 6 bases for V and 2 bases for J; bases not matched to a gene: 3.

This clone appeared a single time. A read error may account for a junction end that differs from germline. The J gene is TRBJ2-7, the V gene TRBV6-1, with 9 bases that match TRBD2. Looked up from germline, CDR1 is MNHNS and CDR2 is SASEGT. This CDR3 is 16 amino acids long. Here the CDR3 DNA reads TGTGCCAGCAGTGAATATGCCCTAGCGGGAACCTACGGGCAGTACTTC. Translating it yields CASSEYALAGTYGQYF.

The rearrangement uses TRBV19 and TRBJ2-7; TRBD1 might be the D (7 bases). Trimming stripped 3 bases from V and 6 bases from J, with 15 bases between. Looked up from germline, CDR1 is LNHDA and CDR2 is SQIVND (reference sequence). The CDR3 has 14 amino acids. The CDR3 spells CASSIGGQLFEQYF. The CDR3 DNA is TGTGCCAGTAGTATCGGGGGACAGCTTTTCGAGCAGTACTTC.

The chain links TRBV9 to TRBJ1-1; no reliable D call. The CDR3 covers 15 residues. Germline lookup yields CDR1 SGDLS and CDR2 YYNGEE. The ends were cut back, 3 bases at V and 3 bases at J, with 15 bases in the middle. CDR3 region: CASSAPEALDTEAFF. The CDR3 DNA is TGTGCCAGCAGCGCGCCGGAGGCATTGGACACTGAAGCTTTCTTT. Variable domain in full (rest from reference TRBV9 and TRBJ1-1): DSGVTQTPKHLITATGQRVTLRCSPRSGDLSVYWYQQSLDQGLQFLIQYYNGEERAKGNILERFSAQQFPDLHSELNLSSLELGDSALYFCASSAPEALDTEAFFGQGTRLTVV.

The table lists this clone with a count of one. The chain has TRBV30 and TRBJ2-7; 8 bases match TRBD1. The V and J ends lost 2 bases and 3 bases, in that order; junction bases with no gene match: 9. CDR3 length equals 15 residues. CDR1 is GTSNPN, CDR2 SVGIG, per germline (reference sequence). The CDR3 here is CAWSSNRGISYEQYF. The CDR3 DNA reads TGTGCCTGGAGTTCAAACAGGGGGATTAGCTACGAGCAGTACTTC. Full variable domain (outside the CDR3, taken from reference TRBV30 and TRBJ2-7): SQTIHQWPATLVQPVGSPLSLECTVEGTSNPNLYWYRQAAGRGLQLLFYSVGIGQISSEVPQNLSASRPQDRQFILSSKKLLLSDSGFYLCAWSSNRGISYEQYFGPGTRLTVT.

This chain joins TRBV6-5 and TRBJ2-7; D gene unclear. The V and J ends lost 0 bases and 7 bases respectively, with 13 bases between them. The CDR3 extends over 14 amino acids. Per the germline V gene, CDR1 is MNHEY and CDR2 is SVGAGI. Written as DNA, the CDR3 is TGTGCCAGCAGTTACTCCTACGAGTTGAGGGAGCAGTACTTC. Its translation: CASSYSYELREQYF.

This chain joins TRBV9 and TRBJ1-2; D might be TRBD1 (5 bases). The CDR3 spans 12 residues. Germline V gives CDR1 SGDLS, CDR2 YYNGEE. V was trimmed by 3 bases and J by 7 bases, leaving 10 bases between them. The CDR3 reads CASSEGDSGYTF. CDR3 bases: TGTGCCAGCAGCGAAGGGGATTCTGGCTACACCTTC.

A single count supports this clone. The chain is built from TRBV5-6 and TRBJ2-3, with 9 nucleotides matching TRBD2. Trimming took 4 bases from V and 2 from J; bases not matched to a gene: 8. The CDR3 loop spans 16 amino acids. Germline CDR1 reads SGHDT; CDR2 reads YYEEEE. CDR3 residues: CASSTSGRLITDTQYF. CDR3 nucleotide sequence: TGTGCCAGCAGCACGAGCGGGAGGCTGATCACAGATACGCAGTATTTT.

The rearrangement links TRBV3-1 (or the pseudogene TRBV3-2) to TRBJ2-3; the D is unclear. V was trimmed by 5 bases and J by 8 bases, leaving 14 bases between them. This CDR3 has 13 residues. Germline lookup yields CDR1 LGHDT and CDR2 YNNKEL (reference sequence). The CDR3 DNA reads TGTGCCAGCAGCGATCTGAATCGGGCTACGCAGTATTTT. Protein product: CASSDLNRATQYF.

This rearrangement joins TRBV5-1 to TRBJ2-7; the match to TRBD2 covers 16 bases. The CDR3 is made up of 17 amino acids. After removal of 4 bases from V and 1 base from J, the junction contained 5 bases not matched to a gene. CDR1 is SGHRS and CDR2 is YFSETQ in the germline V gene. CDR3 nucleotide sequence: TGCGCCAGCAGCGCGGGACTAGCGGGAGGGCAGTCCTACGAGCAGTACTTC. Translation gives CASSAGLAGGQSYEQYF.

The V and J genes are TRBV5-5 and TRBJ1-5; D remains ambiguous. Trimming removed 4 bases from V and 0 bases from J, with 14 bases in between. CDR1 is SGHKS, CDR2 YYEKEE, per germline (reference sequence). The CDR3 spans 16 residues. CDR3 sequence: CASSGVASVSNQPQHF. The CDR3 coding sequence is TGTGCCAGCAGCGGGGTAGCATCAGTTAGCAATCAGCCCCAGCATTTT.